This T cell receptor (beta chain) was obtained from a study of blood T cells in healthy people across ages. A second PCR, run for roughly 7 to 12 cycles, used a sample-barcoded 5' primer plus a J-beta primer mix. TCRdb reprocessed the 5' RACE reads via MiXCR and lists one record per CDR3 protein. The sample carries over a million distinct CDR3 sequences, 40% to 50% recorded once. The CDR3 is 15 residues long. Germline V lookup: CDR1 MNHEY, CDR2 SMNVEV (reference sequence). To note about this clonotype: The junction does not match germline at one end; this may be a read error.

This chain joins TRBV27 and TRBJ2-7; no reliable D call. Sample: blood. The origin of this receptor is a woman aged 18-29 years in good health. Here the CDR3 reads CAGSLSAMISYEQYF. The CDR3 nucleotides are TGTGCCGGCAGTTTATCGGCTATGATCTCCTACGAGCAGTACTTC.